These T cell receptor beta chains were read from a single sample in a study of blood T cells in healthy people across ages. Each CDR3 protein gets one entry after TCRdb re-called the 5' RACE reads with MiXCR. The sample yields 750,000 to 950,000 distinct CDR3 sequences, almost 30% seen once. These data were also filed under a second study, of T cells of mothers and their children.

Source material: blood. The receptors shown here come from a woman between 40 and 50 years old in good health. The CDR3 runs from the conserved cysteine through the conserved F or W. The order of the fields is clone size, D gene, V gene, J gene, CDR3 DNA, CDR3 protein. D genes are given only for firm matches. Only some rows state a clone size, as once, few, many or a class for expanded clones.

>NA|NA|TRBV5-1|TRBJ2-7
TGCGCCAGCAGACGCGGGAAGGGGGCCGCGGCCTCCTACGAGCAGTACTTC
CASRRGKGAAASYEQYF
>NA|NA|TRBV12-3/TRBV12-4|TRBJ1-2
TGTACCAGCACAATTACAACGAGGGTCAACTATGGCTACACCTTC
CTSTITTRVNYGYTF
>NA|NA|TRBV9|TRBJ2-3
TGTGCCAGCAGCGTAGTCCTCACAGATACGCAGTATTTT
CASSVVLTDTQYF
>many|TRBD1|TRBV12-5|TRBJ2-5
TGTGCTAGTGGTTTGGCCCTTACAGGGGGCCAAGAGACCCAGTACTTC
CASGLALTGGQETQYF
>NA|TRBD1|TRBV2|TRBJ2-5
TGTGCCAGCAGTCTTTCACCCGGGACAGGGGGCGATAGCCAAGGGGAGACCCAGTACTTC
CASSLSPGTGGDSQGETQYF
>few|NA|TRBV11-2|TRBJ1-4
TGTGCCAGCAGCTTAGTACGGGGGGCTGGAGAAAAACTGTTTTTT
CASSLVRGAGEKLFF
>NA|NA|TRBV6-6|TRBJ1-1
TGTGCCAGCAGTTACTTACAGGAATCTGAAGCTTTCTTT
CASSYLQESEAFF
>NA|NA|TRBV4-1|TRBJ2-7
TGCGCCAGCAGCCTACCGTTCGACGAGCAGTACTTC
CASSLPFDEQYF
>NA|TRBD1|TRBV5-1|TRBJ2-5
TGCGCCAGCAGCTTGGAGGGGACAGCCAACCAAGAGACCCAGTACTTC
CASSLEGTANQETQYF
>NA|TRBD1|TRBV7-9|TRBJ1-6
TGTGCCAGCAGCCATGGACAGGGGTTCTATAATTCACCCCTCCACTTT
CASSHGQGFYNSPLHF
>many|NA|TRBV7-2|TRBJ2-4
TGTGCCAGCAGCTTAGGGGCCGGGGCCCTCAACATTCAGTACTTC
CASSLGAGALNIQYF
>few|NA|TRBV3-1|TRBJ2-2
TGTGCCAGCAGTCGCTCGGGACTGCTCACCGGGGAGCTGTTTTTT
CASSRSGLLTGELFF
>NA|NA|TRBV6-1|TRBJ1-2
TGTGCCAGCAGTGAACGAACAGGGTTCAATGGCTACACCTTC
CASSERTGFNGYTF
>NA|NA|TRBV27|TRBJ2-1
TGTGCCAGCAGTTCAAGCGTCGTACAGTTCTTC
CASSSSVVQFF
>many|TRBD1|TRBV5-6|TRBJ2-7
TGTGCCAGCAGCTTGCTGAACCTCCGGGACAGATCCTACGAGCAGTACTTC
CASSLLNLRDRSYEQYF
>NA|NA|TRBV6-6|TRBJ2-5
TGTGCCAGCAGGGGATCCTTTGCGGGGAGGGGGGAGACCCAGTACTTC
CASRGSFAGRGETQYF
>few|TRBD1|TRBV7-9|TRBJ1-4
TGTGCCAGCAGCCAGCCGGGACAGGGTCTTGGTGAAAAACTGTTTTTT
CASSQPGQGLGEKLFF
>few|NA|TRBV6-6|TRBJ2-7
TGTGCCAGCAGTCCACGAGCGCTATATTACAATGAGCAGTACTTC
CASSPRALYYNEQYF
>few|NA|TRBV3-1|TRBJ1-2
TGTGCCAGCAGCCAAGATCTCAACCCGACTAACTATGGCTACACCTTC
CASSQDLNPTNYGYTF
>many|NA|TRBV6-2/TRBV6-3|TRBJ2-6
TGTGCCAGCAGCATCCTGACATCTCTCGGAGAAGTCCTGACTTTC
CASSILTSLGEVLTF
>many|NA|TRBV5-1|TRBJ2-5
TGCGCCAGCAGCTTACAAAGTTCGCCCCAAGAGACCCAGTACTTC
CASSLQSSPQETQYF
>NA|NA|TRBV28|TRBJ2-5
TGTGCCAGCAAAGACTGGGAAGAGACCCAGTACTTC
CASKDWEETQYF
>many|TRBD1|TRBV12-3/TRBV12-4|TRBJ2-7
TGTGCCAGCAGCCGGACAGGGATTTCCCTCGAGCAGTACTTC
CASSRTGISLEQYF
>NA|TRBD2|TRBV20-1|TRBJ2-1
TGCAGTGCAGTTAAAGCGGGACTAGCGGGGGTGCACCAAGAGACCCAGTTCTTC
CSAVKAGLAGVHQETQFF
>many|NA|TRBV28|TRBJ2-7
TGTGCCAGCAGTCGTATTTCCTACGAGCAGTACTTC
CASSRISYEQYF
>NA|NA|TRBV7-9|TRBJ2-1
TGTGCCAGCAGCTTTAAATATTGGGGCCACAATGAGCAGTTCTTC
CASSFKYWGHNEQFF
>few|NA|TRBV6-1|TRBJ2-6
TGTGCCAGCATTGAGGGCCCCTCTGGGGCCAACGTCCTGACTTTC
CASIEGPSGANVLTF
>once|NA|TRBV5-1|TRBJ2-6
TGCGCCAGCAGCACGTCTCACTCTGGGGCCAACGTCCTGACTTTC
CASSTSHSGANVLTF
>many|TRBD2|TRBV20-1|TRBJ2-7
TGCAGTGCTAGGACGTCTAGCGGGGGCTACGAGCAGTACTTC
CSARTSSGGYEQYF
>NA|NA|TRBV18|TRBJ1-2
TGTGCCAGCTCACCAAGCCGGGACACGGAAGGCTACACCTTC
CASSPSRDTEGYTF
>NA|NA|TRBV9|TRBJ2-1
TGTGCCAGCAGCGCCTCGGGGAGCTCCTACAATGAGCAGTTCTTC
CASSASGSSYNEQFF
>NA|NA|TRBV7-9|TRBJ1-6
TGTGCCAGCAGCGCAAGGACTGAACGGACCCTCCACTTT
CASSARTERTLHF
>NA|NA|TRBV6-2/TRBV6-3|TRBJ1-1
TGTGCCAGCAGTTACCCTGGGGATGAAGCTTTCTTT
CASSYPGDEAFF
>few|NA|TRBV28|TRBJ1-6
TGTGCCAGCAGTTCCTACAGGGCCCGTAATTCACCCCTCCACTTT
CASSSYRARNSPLHF
>NA|NA|TRBV27|TRBJ1-5
TGTGCCAGCAGTTTACGAGGGCTATTAGATAATCAGCCCCAGCATTTT
CASSLRGLLDNQPQHF
>few|NA|TRBV7-2|TRBJ2-1
TGTGCCAGCAGCTTAGGGAGAAGGACCCACAATGAGCAGTTCTTC
CASSLGRRTHNEQFF
>NA|NA|TRBV12-3/TRBV12-4|TRBJ1-5
TGTGCCAGCAGTTTAGCGGAACTCATTAATCAGCCCCAGCATTTT
CASSLAELINQPQHF
>NA|NA|TRBV15|TRBJ2-3
TGTGCCACCAGCAGAGATGGAGGAGGGTTGGATACGCAGTATTTT
CATSRDGGGLDTQYF
>NA|NA|TRBV11-3|TRBJ2-2
TGTGCCAGCCGGCTCCGCCGGGACACCGGGGAGCTGTTTTTT
CASRLRRDTGELFF
>many|TRBD1|TRBV5-1|TRBJ2-7
TGCGCCAGCGTCGAGGGACAGGGCTCCTACGAGCAGTACTTC
CASVEGQGSYEQYF
>few|TRBD1|TRBV16|TRBJ1-2
TGTGCCAGCAGCACCTCGACAGGGGGCGGCTATGGCTACACCTTC
CASSTSTGGGYGYTF
>many|TRBD1|TRBV6-5|TRBJ1-2
TGTGCCAGCAGTCAACGACAGGGGGCGGGCTATGGCTACACCTTC
CASSQRQGAGYGYTF
>NA|NA|TRBV7-2|TRBJ2-1
TGTGCCAGCAGGCTTATGCGATCCGTGGATGAGCAGTTCTTC
CASRLMRSVDEQFF
>NA|TRBD2|TRBV5-1|TRBJ2-1
TGCGCCAGCAGCTTTCGCCTAGCGGGAGGAGGGAATGAGCAGTTCTTC
CASSFRLAGGGNEQFF
>few|TRBD1|TRBV28|TRBJ2-7
TGTGCCAGCACCCACCCGGGACAGGGGTCCCCGATTGACTACGAGCAGTACTTC
CASTHPGQGSPIDYEQYF
>NA|TRBD1|TRBV11-3|TRBJ2-1
TGTGCCAGCAGCTTAGGTCAGGGGGCTTCCTACAATGAGCAGTTCTTC
CASSLGQGASYNEQFF
>NA|NA|TRBV20-1|TRBJ1-6
TGCAGTGCCTTGGGAGGGGGTTCTCCCCTCCACTTT
CSALGGGSPLHF
>many|NA|TRBV5-1|TRBJ1-2
TGCGCCAGCAGCTTGATCCAGGGAGGCTATGGCTACACCTTC
CASSLIQGGYGYTF
>NA|NA|TRBV29-1|TRBJ1-1
TGCAGCGCTACGAAAACGACAGGAGCGAACACTGAAGCTTTCTTT
CSATKTTGANTEAFF